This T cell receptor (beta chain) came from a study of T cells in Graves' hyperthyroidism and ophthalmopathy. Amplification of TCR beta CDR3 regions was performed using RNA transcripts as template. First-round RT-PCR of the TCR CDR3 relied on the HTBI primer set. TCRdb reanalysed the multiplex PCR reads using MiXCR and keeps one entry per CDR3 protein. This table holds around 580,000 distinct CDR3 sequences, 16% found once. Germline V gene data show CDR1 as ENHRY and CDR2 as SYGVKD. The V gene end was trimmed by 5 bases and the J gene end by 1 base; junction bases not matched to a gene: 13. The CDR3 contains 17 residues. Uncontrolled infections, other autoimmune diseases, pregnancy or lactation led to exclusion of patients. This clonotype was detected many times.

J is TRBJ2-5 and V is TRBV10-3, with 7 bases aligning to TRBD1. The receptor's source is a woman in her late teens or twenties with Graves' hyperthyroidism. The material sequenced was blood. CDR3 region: CAISRGTTGAVQETQYF. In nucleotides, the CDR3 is TGTGCCATCAGTCGCGGAACCACAGGGGCGGTCCAAGAGACCCAGTACTTC.